This T cell receptor (beta chain) derives from a study of T-cell reconstitution after alpha-beta-depleted transplantation in children. Many counts were recorded for this clonotype. After removal of 4 bases from V and 4 bases from J, the junction contained 8 bases not matched to a gene. This CDR3 comprises 15 residues. Germline loops: CDR1 SGDLS, CDR2 YYNGEE. Preparation of the TCRbeta library involved a method that used unique molecular identifiers. TCRdb re-called the PCR reads with MiXCR, one entry per CDR3 protein. Among hundreds of thousands of distinct CDR3 sequences, more than 9% were seen once, and the ten largest hold around 4%.

The genes are TRBV9 and TRBJ1-5, with TRBD1 matching over 7 bases. This clonotype was obtained from a human donor who donated a stem cell graft to a child with acute myeloid leukemia. The sequencing used PBMCs from the stem cell graft donor, collected from the stem cell graft. This chain's CDR3 is CASSPTDRDNQPQHF. For the CDR3, the DNA is TGTGCCAGCAGCCCAACCGACAGGGATAATCAGCCCCAGCATTTT. The complete variable domain, with remaining parts taken from reference TRBV9 and TRBJ1-5, reads DSGVTQTPKHLITATGQRVTLRCSPRSGDLSVYWYQQSLDQGLQFLIQYYNGEERAKGNILERFSAQQFPDLHSELNLSSLELGDSALYFCASSPTDRDNQPQHFGDGTRLSIL.